Listed below are T cell receptor beta chains from one sample, sequenced in a study of T cell changes during pregnancy in multiple sclerosis. TCRdb's copy holds only in-frame clones and misses some; the assay was immunoSEQ multiplex PCR. The data show 85,000 to 90,000 clones, approximately 95% seen once. Specimen: peripheral blood, collected after pregnancy. The source of these receptors is a female donor in good health, enrolled as a control in a pregnancy study. Each CDR3 is given without its conserved first and last residue. Each record gives: J gene, V gene, D gene, CDR3 protein. A D gene is named only where the DNA matches it firmly.

TRBJ2-7 | TRBV29-1 | TRBD1 | SVEDLAGQGYEQY
TRBJ1-4 | TRBV10-2 | TRBD1 | ASSEPGTGGEKLF
TRBJ2-1 | TRBV12-5 | TRBD1 | ASGVDRGINEQF
TRBJ2-5 | TRBV28 | TRBD2 | ASSFHPGTSLEETQY
TRBJ2-7 | TRBV25-1 | TRBD1 | ASSEPGSGTDRYEQY
TRBJ1-2 | TRBV6-6 | NA | ASSSIPGGAYGYT
TRBJ2-1 | TRBV4-1 | NA | ASSQGIAVSYNEQF
TRBJ2-7 | TRBV6-1 | TRBD2 | ATQREGGFEQY
TRBJ2-1 | TRBV29-1 | NA | SVVGPTTYNEQF
TRBJ2-3 | TRBV30 | NA | AWNPPGSTDTQY
TRBJ2-4 | TRBV28 | NA | ASTPGAKNIQY
TRBJ1-4 | TRBV28 | NA | ASSQHTTNEKLF
TRBJ2-1 | TRBV19 | TRBD2 | ASQLAGGNEQF
TRBJ1-2 | TRBV5-1 | NA | ASSLETLQGSFYGYT
TRBJ1-1 | TRBV7-2 | NA | ASSSDRNTEAF
TRBJ1-5 | TRBV28 | TRBD1 | ASSFSDRGAAPQH
TRBJ2-1 | TRBV5-1 | TRBD1 | ASSLPGTETYNEQF